One and the same sample provided the 6 T cell receptor beta chains below, sequenced in a study of beta chain features in type 1 diabetes. Investigators reverse transcribed all isolated RNA, so they sequenced expressed TCRB transcripts. Measured with immunoSEQ multiplex PCR; TCRdb has only the in-frame clones, and not every one. This sample carries about 140,000 clones, 6.5% to 8.5% of them seen once, and the ten largest clones take under 1.5%. Sequencing used central memory CD4+ T cells from blood. Every receptor here comes from a woman in her thirties in good health.

The genes are TRBV7-3 and TRBJ2-5, with 13 positions matching TRBD2. Germline V gene sequence: CDR1 SGHTA, CDR2 FQGTGA. This CDR3 is built from 18 residues. V lost 5 bases and J lost 11; bases outside the gene matches: 20. CDR3 sequence: CASSPRTSGSPSSSEQYF. For the CDR3, the DNA is TGTGCCAGCAGCCCTAGGACTAGCGGGAGTCCATCCTCGAGTGAGCAGTACTTC.

The V and J genes are TRBV9 and TRBJ2-1, with 13 bases matching TRBD2. There are 18 residues in the CDR3. Germline assignment: CDR1 SGDLS and CDR2 YYNGEE. J was trimmed by 9 bases and V by 0 bases; bases with no gene match: 12. The CDR3 region has the DNA TGTGCCAGCAGCGTAGTTCCCATTACTAGCGGGAGGGCCGGTGAGCAGTTCTTC. Residues: CASSVVPITSGRAGEQFF.

The CDR3 DNA reads as TGTGCCAGCAGTGAATCAGGCGCCAGGGGGCAAGTCTACGAGCAGTACTTC. It encodes CASSESGARGQVYEQYF. The rearrangement links TRBV2 to TRBJ2-7; 8 bases match TRBD1. Germline V gene lookup returns CDR1 SNHLY and CDR2 FYNNEI. The CDR3 extends over 17 amino acids. The J segment lost 3 bases and the V segment lost 2 bases, leaving 12 bases of the junction unmatched.

A few counts support this clone. The gene calls are TRBV5-1 and TRBJ2-5; 11 positions agree with TRBD2. There are 19 residues in the CDR3. The germline V gene encodes CDR1 SGHRS and CDR2 YFSETQ. V trimming: 4 bases; J trimming: 4 bases; junction bases outside the gene matches: 18. For the CDR3, the DNA is TGCGCCAGCAGCCACTGGACAGATTTTCTTAGCGGGAGGGGAGAGACCCAGTACTTC. It yields the protein CASSHWTDFLSGRGETQYF.

The table lists this clone with a few counts. The genes are TRBV18 and TRBJ2-5, with 13 bases lining up with TRBD2. CDR1 and CDR2 from the germline V gene are KGHSH and LQKENI. V lost 5 bases and J lost 5; bases outside the gene matches: 8. This CDR3 spans 16 amino acids. CDR3 sequence: CASSFGLAGDFETQYF. CDR3 nucleotides: TGTGCCAGCTCATTCGGACTAGCGGGAGATTTTGAGACCCAGTACTTC.

CDR3 in amino acids: CASSPPSEETQYF. As DNA, the CDR3 is TGTGCCAGCTCACCACCGTCAGAAGAGACCCAGTACTTC. The chain has TRBV18 and TRBJ2-5; D ambiguous. V dropped 0 bases and J dropped 3 bases, with 5 bases sitting between them. CDR3 size: 13 residues. CDR1 and CDR2 (germline): KGHSH, LQKENI.